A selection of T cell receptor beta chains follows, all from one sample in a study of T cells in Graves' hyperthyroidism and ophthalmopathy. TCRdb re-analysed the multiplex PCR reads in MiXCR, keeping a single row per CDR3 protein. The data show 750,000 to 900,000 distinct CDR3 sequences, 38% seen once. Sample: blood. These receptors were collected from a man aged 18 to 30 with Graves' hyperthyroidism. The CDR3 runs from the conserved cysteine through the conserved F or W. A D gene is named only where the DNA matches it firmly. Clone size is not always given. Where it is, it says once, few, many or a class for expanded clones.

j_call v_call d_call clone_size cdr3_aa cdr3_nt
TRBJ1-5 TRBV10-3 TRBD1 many CAVGTEDYQPQHF TGTGCCGTCGGGACAGAGGATTATCAGCCCCAGCATTTT
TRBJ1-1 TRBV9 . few CASSVESSNTEAFF TGTGCCAGCAGCGTAGAAAGTTCGAACACTGAAGCTTTCTTT
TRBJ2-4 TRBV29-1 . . CSVVQENIQYF TGCAGCGTTGTTCAGGAAAACATTCAGTACTTC
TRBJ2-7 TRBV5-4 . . CASSFFLDSRTYEQYF TGTGCCAGCAGCTTTTTCCTCGACTCAAGAACCTACGAGCAGTACTTC
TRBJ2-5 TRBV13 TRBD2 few CASSPGTSARETQYF TGTGCCAGCAGCCCCGGGACTAGCGCCCGAGAGACCCAGTACTTC
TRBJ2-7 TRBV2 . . CASTPPGRESSYEQYF TGTGCCAGCACCCCTCCGGGACGGGAAAGCTCCTACGAGCAGTACTTC
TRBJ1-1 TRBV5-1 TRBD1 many CASSLQGAYTEAFF TGCGCCAGCAGCCTACAGGGGGCCTACACTGAAGCTTTCTTT
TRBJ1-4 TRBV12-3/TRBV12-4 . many CASSTGMEKLFF TGTGCCAGCAGTACAGGGATGGAGAAACTGTTTTTT
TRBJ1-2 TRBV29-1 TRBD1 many CSARGPSDGYTF TGCAGCGCAAGGGGGCCTTCGGACGGCTACACCTTC
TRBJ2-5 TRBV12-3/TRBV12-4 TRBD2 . CASSQDVASGGPRQETQYF TGTGCCAGCAGCCAAGATGTGGCTAGCGGAGGGCCCCGGCAAGAGACCCAGTACTTC
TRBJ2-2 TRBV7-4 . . CASSADPVATGELFF TGTGCCAGCAGCGCCGACCCGGTCGCCACCGGGGAGCTGTTTTTT
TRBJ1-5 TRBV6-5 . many CASSYSQGAQPQHF TGTGCCAGCAGTTACTCACAGGGAGCACAGCCCCAGCATTTT
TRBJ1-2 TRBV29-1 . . CSVAGLNYGYTF TGCAGCGTTGCGGGACTAAACTATGGCTACACCTTC
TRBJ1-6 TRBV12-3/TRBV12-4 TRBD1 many CASRQGVRNSPLHF TGTGCCAGCAGACAGGGGGTACGGAATTCACCCCTCCACTTT
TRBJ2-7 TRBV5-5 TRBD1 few CASRWTGSLSYEQYF TGTGCCAGCAGGTGGACAGGCTCCCTCTCCTACGAGCAGTACTTC
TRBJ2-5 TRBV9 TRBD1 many CASSLSGGLETQYF TGTGCCAGCAGCCTCTCAGGGGGCCTGGAGACCCAGTACTTC
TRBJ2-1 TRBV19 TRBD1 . CASSPGGASYKQFF TGTGCCAGTAGTCCAGGGGGCGCAAGCTATAAGCAGTTCTTC
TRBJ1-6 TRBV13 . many CASSQARAPPSPLHF TGTGCCAGCAGCCAAGCCCGGGCCCCTCCTTCACCCCTCCACTTT
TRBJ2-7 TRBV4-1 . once CASSQDGGADYEQYF TGCGCCAGCAGCCAAGATGGGGGGGCGGACTACGAGCAGTACTTC
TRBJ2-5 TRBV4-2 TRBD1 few CASSRSGTETETQYF TGTGCCAGCAGCCGATCCGGGACAGAGACAGAGACCCAGTACTTC
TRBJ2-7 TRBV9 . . CASSVGWSGGGSYEQYF TGTGCCAGCAGCGTAGGATGGTCTGGCGGGGGCTCGTACGAGCAGTACTTC
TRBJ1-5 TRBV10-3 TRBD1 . CAIRDTRTGDNQPQHF TGTGCCATCAGAGACACTAGGACAGGGGACAATCAGCCCCAGCATTTT
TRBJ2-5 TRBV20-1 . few CSAQSAQETQYF TGCAGTGCTCAGAGTGCCCAAGAGACCCAGTACTTC
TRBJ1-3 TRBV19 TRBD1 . CASSPEDRASSGNTIYF TGTGCCAGTAGTCCCGAGGACAGGGCTTCCTCTGGAAACACCATATATTTT
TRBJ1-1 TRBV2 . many CASSEIPGRGTEAFF TGTGCCAGCAGTGAAATTCCGGGGCGCGGCACTGAAGCTTTCTTT
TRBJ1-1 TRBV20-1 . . CSADPGRPRNTEAFF TGCAGTGCTGACCCCGGGCGGCCGCGGAACACTGAAGCTTTCTTT
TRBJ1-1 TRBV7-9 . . CASSRTSEAFF TGTGCCAGCAGCCGGACGTCTGAAGCTTTCTTT
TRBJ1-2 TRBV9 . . CASSSHRQLSRDGYTF TGTGCCAGCAGCTCCCATAGACAGCTCTCAAGGGATGGCTACACCTTC
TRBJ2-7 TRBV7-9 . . CASSHEGGGFYEQYF TGTGCCAGCAGCCATGAAGGGGGAGGTTTCTACGAGCAGTACTTC
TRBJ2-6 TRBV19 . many CASTSRGSGANVLTF TGTGCCAGTACCTCTAGGGGTTCTGGGGCCAACGTCCTGACTTTC
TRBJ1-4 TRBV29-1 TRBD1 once CSCDREGEKLFF TGCAGCTGTGACAGGGAAGGTGAAAAACTGTTTTTT
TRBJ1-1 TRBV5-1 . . CASSLDGGNTVAFF TGCGCCAGCAGCTTGGACGGCGGCAACACTGTAGCTTTCTTT
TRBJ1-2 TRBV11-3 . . CASSLDLGVSSGYTF TGTGCCAGCAGCTTAGATTTGGGGGTATCGAGTGGCTACACCTTC
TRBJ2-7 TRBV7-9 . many CASSLSNTGFRYF TGTGCCAGCAGCTTATCAAATACAGGGTTTCGGTACTTC
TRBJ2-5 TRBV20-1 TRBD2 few CSAMGLLEREWGETQYF TGCAGTGCTATGGGCCTTTTGGAGCGGGAGTGGGGCGAGACCCAGTACTTC
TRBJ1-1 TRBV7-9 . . CASSFGDNREPEAFF TGTGCCAGCAGCTTCGGGGATAACAGGGAGCCTGAAGCTTTCTTT
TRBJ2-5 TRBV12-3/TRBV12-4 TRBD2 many CASSATSGGFQETQYF TGTGCCAGCAGTGCCACTAGCGGGGGTTTCCAAGAGACCCAGTACTTC
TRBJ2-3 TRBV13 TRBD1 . CASSGTGGMDEQYF TGTGCCAGCAGCGGGACAGGGGGGATGGACGAGCAGTATTTT
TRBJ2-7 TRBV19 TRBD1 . CASSIPGQGNYEQYF TGTGCCAGTAGTATCCCGGGACAGGGGAACTACGAGCAGTACTTC
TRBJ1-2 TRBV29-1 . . CSLDDGYTF TGCAGCTTGGACGATGGCTACACCTTC
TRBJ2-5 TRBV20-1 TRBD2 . CSARGGLVAGAWGETQYF TGCAGTGCTAGAGGGGGTTTGGTAGCGGGGGCGTGGGGGGAGACCCAGTACTTC
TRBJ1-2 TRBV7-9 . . CASSRNSRVGYGYTF TGCGCCAGCAGCCGGAATTCGAGGGTCGGCTATGGCTACACCTTC
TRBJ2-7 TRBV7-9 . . CASSPGAGTDSSYEQYF TGTGCCAGCAGCCCAGGGGCGGGGACGGACTCGTCCTACGAGCAGTACTTC
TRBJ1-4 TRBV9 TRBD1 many CASSASGTGNEKLFF TGTGCCAGCAGCGCCTCCGGGACAGGGAATGAAAAACTGTTTTTT
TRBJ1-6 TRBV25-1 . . CASSWNSPLHF TGTGCCAGCTCCTGGAATTCACCCCTCCACTTT
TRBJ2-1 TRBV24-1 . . CATSETDVSSYNEQFF TGTGCCACCAGTGAAACTGATGTTAGCTCCTACAATGAGCAGTTCTTC
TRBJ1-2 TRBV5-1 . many CASSLDTGTAYGYTF TGCGCCAGCAGCTTGGATACGGGGACGGCATATGGCTACACCTTC
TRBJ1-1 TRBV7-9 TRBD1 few CASSFRDRGDTEAFF TGTGCCAGCAGCTTCCGAGACAGGGGGGATACTGAAGCTTTCTTT
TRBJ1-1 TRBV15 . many CATSRVERLNTEAFF TGTGCCACCAGCAGAGTAGAACGGTTGAACACTGAAGCTTTCTTT
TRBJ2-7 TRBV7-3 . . CASSQDRMRQGIRDEQYF TGTGCCAGCAGCCAAGATCGAATGAGGCAGGGGATCCGGGACGAGCAGTACTTC
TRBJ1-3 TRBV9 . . CASSVETASGNTIYF TGTGCCAGCAGCGTAGAAACAGCCTCTGGAAACACCATATATTTT
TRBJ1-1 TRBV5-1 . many CASSFGTVNTEAFF TGCGCCAGCAGCTTCGGGACGGTGAACACTGAAGCTTTCTTT